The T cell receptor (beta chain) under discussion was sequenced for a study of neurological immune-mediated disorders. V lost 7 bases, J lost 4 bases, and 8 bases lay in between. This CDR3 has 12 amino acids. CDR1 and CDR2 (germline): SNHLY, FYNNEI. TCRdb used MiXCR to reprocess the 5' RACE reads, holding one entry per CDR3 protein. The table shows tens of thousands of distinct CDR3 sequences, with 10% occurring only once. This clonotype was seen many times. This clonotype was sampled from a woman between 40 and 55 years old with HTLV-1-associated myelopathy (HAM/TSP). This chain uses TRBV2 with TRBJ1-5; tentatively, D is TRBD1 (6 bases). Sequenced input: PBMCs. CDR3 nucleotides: TGTGCCAGCAACGGACAGAATCAGCCCCAGCATTTT. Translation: CASNGQNQPQHF.